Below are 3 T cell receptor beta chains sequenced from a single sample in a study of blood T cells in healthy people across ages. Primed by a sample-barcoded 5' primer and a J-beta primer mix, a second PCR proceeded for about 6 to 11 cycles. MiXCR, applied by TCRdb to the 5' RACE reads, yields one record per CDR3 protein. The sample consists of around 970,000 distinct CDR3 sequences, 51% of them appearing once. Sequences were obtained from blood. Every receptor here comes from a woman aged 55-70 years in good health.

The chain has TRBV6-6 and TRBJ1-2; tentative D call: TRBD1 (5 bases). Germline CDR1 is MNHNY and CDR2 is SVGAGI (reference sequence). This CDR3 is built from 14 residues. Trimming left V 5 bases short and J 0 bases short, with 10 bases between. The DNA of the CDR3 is TGTGCCAGCAGTCAGGGACTAACTAACTATGGCTACACCTTC. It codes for CASSQGLTNYGYTF.

CDR3 sequence (DNA): TGTGCCAGCAGTTTTGACAGGGCGGGGACTGAAGCTTTCTTT. Translated: CASSFDRAGTEAFF. The rearrangement uses TRBV28 and TRBJ1-1; 7 nucleotides line up with TRBD1. The CDR3 spans 14 residues. The germline CDR1 and CDR2 sequences are MDHEN and SYDVKM. The V and J ends lost 3 bases and 5 bases, in that order; junction bases with no gene match: 6.

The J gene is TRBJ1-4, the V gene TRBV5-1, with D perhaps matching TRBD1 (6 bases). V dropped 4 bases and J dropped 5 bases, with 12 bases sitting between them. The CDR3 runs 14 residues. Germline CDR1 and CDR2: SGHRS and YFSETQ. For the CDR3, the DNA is TGCGCCAGCAGCCGGACAGTAGAAAATGAAAAACTGTTTTTT. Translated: CASSRTVENEKLFF. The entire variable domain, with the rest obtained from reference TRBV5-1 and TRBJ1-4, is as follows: KAGVTQTPRYLIKTRGQQVTLSCSPISGHRSVSWYQQTPGQGLQFLFEYFSETQRNKGNFPGRFSGRQFSNSRSEMNVSTLELGDSALYLCASSRTVENEKLFFGSGTQLSVL.